This entry lists 31 T cell receptor beta chains sequenced from one sample in a study of T cell responses to AZD1222 COVID-19 vaccine. Assay: immunoSEQ multiplex PCR; the TCRdb copy retains only in-frame clones and omits some. The table records about 140,000 clones, roughly 93% of them present only once. Sequencing used peripheral blood, obtained 28 days after the second AZD1222 dose. The receptors were gathered from an adult who received the AZD1222 COVID-19 vaccine.

This chain joins TRBV11-3 and TRBJ1-4, with D uncertain. The V end lost 2 bases, the J end lost 8 bases, and 9 bases lay between the germline ends. Germline V gives CDR1 SGHNT, CDR2 YENEEA. The CDR3 is 13 residues long. The CDR3 DNA follows: TGTGCCAGCAGCTTACGGGTTGGAGAAAAACTGTTTTTT. It translates to CASSLRVGEKLFF.

This clone was found once. The chain links TRBV18 to TRBJ2-7; possibly TRBD1 or TRBD2 for D (5 bases each). The length of the CDR3 is 14 residues. Germline V gives CDR1 KGHSH, CDR2 LQKENI. The ends were cut back, 6 bases at V and 1 base at J, with 13 bases in the middle. CDR3 nucleotides: TGTGCCAGCTCGTCCCGGGACGGATCCTACGAGCAGTACTTC. It translates to CASSSRDGSYEQYF. Full variable domain (missing parts from reference TRBV18 and TRBJ2-7): NAGVMQNPRHLVRRRGQEARLRCSPMKGHSHVYWYRQLPEEGLKFMVYLQKENIIDESGMPKERFSAEFPKEGPSILRIQQVVRGDSAAYFCASSSRDGSYEQYFGPGTRLTVT.

The chain recombines TRBV7-3 with TRBJ1-1, with D perhaps matching TRBD1 (5 bases). Germline V CDR1 and CDR2: SGHTA, FQGTGA. The CDR3 sequence is 14 residues long. V shed 2 bases and J shed 0 bases, with 7 bases lying between them. This CDR3 is CASSLGTVNTEAFF. As DNA, the CDR3 is TGTGCCAGCAGCTTAGGGACGGTGAACACTGAAGCTTTCTTT.

This clone was seen more than once but under ten times. The chain joins TRBV11-2 to TRBJ2-7; D not resolved. V was trimmed by 1 base and J by 3 bases, leaving 7 bases between them. This CDR3 region has 13 residues. Germline CDR1 SGHAT, CDR2 FQNNGV. CDR3 residues: CASSLGRYYEQYF. For the CDR3, the DNA is TGTGCCAGCAGCTTAGGTCGGTACTACGAGCAGTACTTC. Full variable domain (rest looked up from reference TRBV11-2 and TRBJ2-7): EAGVAQSPRYKIIEKRQSVAFWCNPISGHATLYWYQQILGQGPKLLIQFQNNGVVDDSQLPKDRFSAERLKGVDSTLKIQPAKLEDSAVYLCASSLGRYYEQYFGPGTRLTVT.

The genes are TRBV20-1 and TRBJ1-2; TRBD1 is a possible D gene (5 bases). CDR1 and CDR2 from the germline V gene are DFQATT and SNEGSKA (reference sequence). The CDR3 is 11 amino acids. The DNA for the CDR3 is TGCAGCCCGGGGGGTCTTAGGGGCTACACCTTC. This encodes CSPGGLRGYTF.

The J gene is TRBJ1-6, the V gene TRBV3-1 (or the pseudogene TRBV3-2); a weak D match, TRBD1 (6 bases). The germline gives CDR1 LGHDT, CDR2 YNNKEL (reference sequence). This CDR3 region has 18 residues. Trimming removed 4 bases at V and 6 bases at J, with 22 bases between. The CDR3, as DNA: TGTGCCAGCAGCCCCCATTCTAACAGGGAAACAGGTAATTCACCCCTCCACTTT. Its translation is CASSPHSNRETGNSPLHF.

The chain links TRBV4-1 to TRBJ2-1; the D gene is possibly TRBD1 (5 bases). Germline CDR1 and CDR2: MGHRA and YSYEKL. This CDR3 has 14 residues. V lost 2 bases and J lost 7, with 12 bases in between. The CDR3 DNA sequence: TGCGCCAGCAGCCAACCTGCAGGGCGAAATGAGCAGTTCTTC. Translation: CASSQPAGRNEQFF.

The gene calls are TRBV28 and TRBJ1-4; 9 bases are a match to TRBD1. CDR1 and CDR2 from the germline V gene are MDHEN and SYDVKM. V was pared by 6 bases and J by 5 bases, with 7 bases of the junction left unmatched. The CDR3 runs 15 residues. CDR3: CASSSTGTGNEKLFF. CDR3 DNA sequence: TGTGCCAGCAGCTCGACCGGGACAGGGAATGAAAAACTGTTTTTT.

The rearrangement joins TRBV5-4 to TRBJ2-2; D unresolved. Germline CDR1 SGHNT, CDR2 YYREEE (reference sequence). The CDR3 has 15 amino acids. V dropped 4 bases and J dropped 2 bases, with 12 bases sitting between them. The DNA of the CDR3 is TGTGCCAGCAGCGCAGAGGACGGAAACACCGGGGAGCTGTTTTTT. This codes for CASSAEDGNTGELFF. The full variable domain, completed using reference TRBV5-4 and TRBJ2-2, is ETGVTQSPTHLIKTRGQQVTLRCSSQSGHNTVSWYQQALGQGPQFIFQYYREEENGRGNFPPRFSGLQFPNYSSELNVNALELDDSALYLCASSAEDGNTGELFFGEGSRLTVL.

The rearrangement joins TRBV28 to TRBJ2-7, with 9 bases identical to TRBD1. In germline, CDR1 is MDHEN, CDR2 SYDVKM. This CDR3 has 13 amino acids. After removal of 6 bases from V and 3 bases from J, the junction contained 3 bases not matched to a gene. The chain's CDR3 is CASRTGGDYEQYF. The CDR3 nucleotides read TGTGCCAGCAGGACAGGGGGAGACTACGAGCAGTACTTC.

The CDR3 sequence: CAISGQGGTEAFF. The CDR3 coding sequence is TGTGCCATCAGTGGGCAGGGTGGCACTGAAGCTTTCTTT. The chain uses TRBV10-3 and TRBJ1-1; perhaps TRBD1 as D (5 bases). Germline V gives CDR1 ENHRY, CDR2 SYGVKD. The V end was cut by 4 bases, the J end by 4 bases, with 10 bases between. The CDR3 has 13 amino acids.

The chain is built from TRBV7-9 and TRBJ1-1; D unclear. This CDR3 is 13 amino acids long. Germline V lookup: CDR1 SEHNR, CDR2 FQNEAQ (reference sequence). Trimming removed 5 bases at V and 6 bases at J, with 13 bases between. The CDR3 DNA reads TGTGCCAGCAGCCTAGGAACAGCCCCTGAAGCTTTCTTT. Translation gives CASSLGTAPEAFF. Full variable domain (outside the CDR3, taken from reference TRBV7-9 and TRBJ1-1): DTGVSQNPRHKITKRGQNVTFRCDPISEHNRLYWYRQTLGQGPEFLTYFQNEAQLEKSRLLSDRFSAERPKGSFSTLEIQRTEQGDSAMYLCASSLGTAPEAFFGQGTRLTVV.

The chain links TRBV12-3 or TRBV12-4 to TRBJ1-2; no clear D. The CDR3 sequence is 13 residues long. Trimming left V 3 bases short and J 6 bases short, with 11 bases between. Written as DNA, the CDR3 is TGTGCCAGCAGTTTCCGGGGTATCGATGGCTACACCTTC. It is translated as CASSFRGIDGYTF.

The chain joins TRBV15 to TRBJ2-1; TRBD1 matches at 11 bases. In germline, CDR1 is LNHNV, CDR2 YYDKDF (reference sequence). The V gene end was trimmed by 5 bases and the J gene end by 9 bases; junction bases not matched to a gene: 6. This CDR3 is built from 14 residues. The CDR3 sequence: CATSVGTGGFEQFF. The CDR3 coding sequence is TGTGCCACCAGCGTCGGGACAGGGGGTTTTGAGCAGTTCTTC.

V gene TRBV5-4 combines with J gene TRBJ1-2; D is ambiguous. Germline values: CDR1 SGHNT, CDR2 YYREEE (reference sequence). The CDR3 runs 14 residues. Trimming removed 7 bases from V and 6 bases from J, with 19 bases in between. CDR3 nucleotide sequence: TGTGCCAGCCGATCCCTGGAGGGCTGGGATGGCTACACCTTC. Translation: CASRSLEGWDGYTF.

V gene TRBV5-4 combines with J gene TRBJ2-7, with TRBD1 matching 7 bases. The CDR3 covers 17 residues. The ends lost 5 bases at V and 2 bases at J; junction bases unmatched: 16. CDR1 SGHNT and CDR2 YYREEE come from the germline V gene (reference sequence). DNA of the CDR3: TGTGCCAGCAGAATAACAGGGGAAGTGAAAGGGACCTACGAGCAGTACTTC. It encodes CASRITGEVKGTYEQYF.

The V call is TRBV4-1, the J call TRBJ2-7; 9 nucleotides align to TRBD1. CDR3 length: 15 amino acids. From germline, CDR1 is MGHRA and CDR2 YSYEKL. The V and J ends lost 2 bases and 4 bases, in that order; junction bases with no gene match: 6. The CDR3 region has the DNA TGCGCCAGCAGCCAAAACCGGGACAGGGTGTACGAGCAGTACTTC. It codes for CASSQNRDRVYEQYF.

The chain is built from TRBV4-1 and TRBJ1-5; D might be TRBD1 (5 bases). There are 17 residues in the CDR3. Germline CDR1 and CDR2: MGHRA and YSYEKL. Trimming left V 3 bases short and J 1 base short, with 16 bases between. CDR3: CASSHRGLDKSNQPQHF. The DNA for the CDR3 is TGCGCCAGCAGCCACCGCGGCCTGGACAAGAGCAATCAGCCCCAGCATTTT.

As regards this clone: The sample has other DNA sequences that encode this CDR3 too. The CDR3 is CASSYGQNTEAFF. DNA for the CDR3: TGTGCCAGCAGTTATGGACAGAACACTGAAGCTTTCTTT. This sequence joins TRBV6-5 and TRBJ1-1, with D possibly TRBD1 on 5 matching bases. This CDR3 is built from 13 residues. Germline CDR1 MNHEY, CDR2 SVGAGI. Trimming cost V 3 bases and J 1 base, with 6 bases left between them.

The genes are TRBV4-1 and TRBJ1-2; D not certain. The CDR3 loop spans 15 amino acids. Deletions cut 4 bases from V and 4 bases from J, with 16 bases between. Per germline, CDR1 MGHRA and CDR2 YSYEKL. The CDR3 is CASSPLPDGSYGYTF. The CDR3 coding sequence is TGCGCCAGCAGCCCCCTGCCCGACGGGTCCTATGGCTACACCTTC.

This rearrangement joins TRBV6-4 to TRBJ2-3, with 7 bases aligning to TRBD1. The CDR3 length is 14 residues. Germline V lookup: CDR1 MRHNA, CDR2 SNTAGT. V lost 5 bases, J lost 2 bases, and 4 bases stayed unmatched. Here the CDR3 reads CASSLDRDTDTQYF. CDR3 DNA: TGTGCCAGCAGTCTCGACAGGGACACAGATACGCAGTATTTT.

This chain links TRBV2 with TRBJ1-2; no definite D call. Germline-derived CDR1 and CDR2 are SNHLY and FYNNEI. Trimming stripped 0 bases from V and 5 bases from J, with 13 bases between. The CDR3 length is 15 residues. CDR3 nucleotides: TGTGCCAGCAGTGAAGCGGTCCTCTCGGGGTATGGCTACACCTTC. This gives the protein CASSEAVLSGYGYTF. The variable domain in full, completed from reference TRBV2 and TRBJ1-2, reads EPEVTQTPSHQVTQMGQEVILRCVPISNHLYFYWYRQILGQKVEFLVSFYNNEISEKSEIFDDQFSVERPDGSNFTLKIRSTKLEDSAMYFCASSEAVLSGYGYTFGSGTRLTVV.

The CDR3 DNA reads TGCGCCAGCAGCTTGGATGGACAGGGCGGTACTGAAGCTTTCTTT. It codes for CASSLDGQGGTEAFF. This chain joins TRBV5-1 and TRBJ1-1; 8 positions agree with TRBD1. The CDR3 extends over 15 amino acids. V was clipped by 0 bases and J by 5 bases; unmatched bases: 6. The germline V gene encodes CDR1 SGHRS and CDR2 YFSETQ.

The rearrangement uses TRBV15 and TRBJ2-2; no definite D call. The CDR3 consists of 14 residues. Germline V gene lookup returns CDR1 LNHNV and CDR2 YYDKDF (reference sequence). Trimming took off 0 bases at V and 5 bases at J, with 7 bases between the two ends. The DNA for the CDR3 is TGTGCCACCAGCAGAGATCGCGAAACCGGGGAGCTGTTTTTT. It is translated as CATSRDRETGELFF.

V gene TRBV5-1 combines with J gene TRBJ1-2; D is perhaps TRBD1 (5 bases). Trimming stripped 1 base from V and 4 bases from J, with 17 bases between. CDR3 length: 16 residues. The germline gives CDR1 SGHRS, CDR2 YFSETQ. The chain's CDR3 is CASSLSGRGGGYGYTF. The DNA of the CDR3 is TGCGCCAGCAGCTTGAGCGGTAGGGGAGGTGGCTATGGCTACACCTTC.

V gene TRBV5-6 combines with J gene TRBJ2-7; 8 positions agree with TRBD1. Germline CDR1 is SGHDT and CDR2 is YYEEEE. J gave up 0 bases and V 4 bases, and 9 bases lay outside the gene matches. The CDR3 length is 16 residues. The CDR3 region has the DNA TGTGCCAGCAGCACCCCACGGACAGGGAGCTCCTACGAGCAGTACTTC. This codes for CASSTPRTGSSYEQYF.

This clone was recorded once. V usage is TRBV5-4 and J usage is TRBJ2-2, with 8 bases matching TRBD1. CDR1 SGHNT and CDR2 YYREEE come from the germline V gene (reference sequence). The CDR3 is 16 residues long. Germline trimming cut 3 bases from V and 3 bases from J; bases unmatched to any gene: 7. CDR3 sequence (DNA): TGTGCCAGCAGCTACATCGGACAGGGCTACACCGGGGAGCTGTTTTTT. Amino acid sequence: CASSYIGQGYTGELFF.

The chain is built from TRBV28 and TRBJ2-2; D is undetermined. Between the trimmed V and J ends, which lost 1 base and 5 bases, there was a span of 8 bases. The CDR3 extends over 14 amino acids. Germline-derived CDR1 and CDR2 are MDHEN and SYDVKM. CDR3 region: CASSLSSITGELFF. The CDR3 coding sequence is TGTGCCAGCAGTTTATCCTCTATTACCGGGGAGCTGTTTTTT.

This clone appeared a single time. This rearrangement joins TRBV6-5 to TRBJ2-3, with 10 bases identical to TRBD2. V was pared by 5 bases and J by 6 bases, with 5 bases of the junction left unmatched. CDR1 and CDR2 from the germline V gene are MNHEY and SVGAGI. CDR3 length equals 14 residues. The CDR3 DNA is TGTGCCAGCAGTAGCGGGGGGGCCCCTGATACGCAGTATTTT. As protein: CASSSGGAPDTQYF.

The genes are TRBV29-1 and TRBJ1-2; D not resolved. The CDR3 is made up of 15 amino acids. The germline CDR1 and CDR2 sequences are SQVTM and ANQGSEA. The V and J ends lost 7 bases and 4 bases respectively, with 22 bases between them. In DNA form, the CDR3 reads TGCAGCGCACACCAATGGTCCGGATTTCTCTATGGCTACACCTTC. Its translation: CSAHQWSGFLYGYTF.

The rearrangement links TRBV18 to TRBJ1-2; 9 nucleotides line up with TRBD1. CDR3 length equals 16 residues. Germline CDR1 KGHSH, CDR2 LQKENI. Germline trimming cut 3 bases from V and 7 bases from J; bases unmatched to any gene: 12. CDR3 in amino acids: CASSPLGTGFSAGYTF. CDR3 nucleotide sequence: TGTGCCAGCTCACCCCTCGGGACAGGGTTTTCGGCTGGCTACACCTTC.